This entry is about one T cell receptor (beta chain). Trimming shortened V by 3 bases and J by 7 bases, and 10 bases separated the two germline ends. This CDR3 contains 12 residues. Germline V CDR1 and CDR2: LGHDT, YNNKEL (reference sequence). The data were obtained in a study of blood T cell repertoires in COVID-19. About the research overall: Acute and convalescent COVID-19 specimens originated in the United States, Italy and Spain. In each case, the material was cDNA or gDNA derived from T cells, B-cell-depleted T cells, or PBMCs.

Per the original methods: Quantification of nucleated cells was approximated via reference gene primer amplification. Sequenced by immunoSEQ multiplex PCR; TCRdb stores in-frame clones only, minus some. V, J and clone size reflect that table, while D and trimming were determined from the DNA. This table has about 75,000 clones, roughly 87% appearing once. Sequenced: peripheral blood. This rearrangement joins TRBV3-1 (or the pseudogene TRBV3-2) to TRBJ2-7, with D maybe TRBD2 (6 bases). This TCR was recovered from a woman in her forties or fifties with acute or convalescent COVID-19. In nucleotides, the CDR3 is TGTGCCAGCAGCCAGGGTGGGGGGGAGCAGTACTTC. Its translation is CASSQGGGEQYF.